This TCR beta chain was recorded in a study of OX40 agonist ivuxolimab in advanced cancers. With regard to the full study: The costimulatory receptor OX40 (CD134) was targeted by ivuxolimab, a fully human IgG2 agonistic monoclonal antibody. In the dose-escalation cohort, around 80% of patients were male, and the mean age was approximately 60 years with a range of about 20 to 79. Patients were allowed to have had prior anti-PD-1, anti-PD-L1 or anti-CTLA-4 therapy, and around 43% of the dose-escalation patients had been treated with checkpoint inhibitors. The paper describes the monotherapy dose-escalation part (N of about 54 patients) of the phase I trial of ivuxolimab. Intravenous ivuxolimab was administered to patients every 2 weeks at six dose levels: 0.01, 0.1, 0.3, 1.5, 3 and 10 mg/kg. Of the approximately 53 patients in dose escalation, 19 had hepatocellular carcinoma, about 15 had melanoma, 9 had renal cell carcinoma and 9 had head and neck cancer. Peripheral TCRbeta sequencing was intended to test whether TCR sequence diversity was altered and clonal T-cell expansion was caused by ivuxolimab. Partial responses were achieved by three dose-escalation patients, of whom one had hepatocellular carcinoma and two had cutaneous melanoma. Broad study findings and their caveats: The antigen specificity of the clonally expanded peripheral T cells was not determined. Low levels of normalized T-cell clonal expansion were also seen in some patients who did not respond. After ivuxolimab, expanded clones were on average more numerous among CD8+ T cells than among CD4+ T cells. In the 0.1-3.0 mg/kg groups, partial responders had among the lowest normalized peripheral clonal expansion, particularly in CD8+ T cells. At doses of 0.1 to 3.0 mg/kg, clonal expansion of both CD4+ and CD8+ T cells in blood was seen between baseline and week 6.

To sequence the TCRbeta CDR3 region, genomic DNA was isolated from the sorted cells. The immunoSEQ Assay was used to sequence the TCRbeta CDR3 regions. The table was pulled from immuneACCESS by TCRdb, which kept in-frame rearrangements only. Such tables lose some clones; where checked, under half of the loss comes from unresolved V genes, and the rest has no known cause. Counted in this sample were tens of thousands of clones; approximately 86% of them appeared once. Roughly an eighth of the sample comes from the top ten. As regards this clone: Its cognate antigen has yet to be identified. No qualities accompany the bases; no much larger clone lies one base away.

The trial excluded patients who had a history of autoimmune disease or were on systemic immunosuppression. Peripheral blood for TCR sequencing was collected from all dose cohorts at baseline, on cycle 4 day 1, and on cycle 7 day 1. The samples were drawn from a first-in-human, open-label, multicenter phase I dose-escalation trial of ivuxolimab. The trial enrolled adults with locally advanced or metastatic head and neck squamous cell, hepatocellular, melanoma or renal cell carcinoma. Before TCR sequencing, CD4+ and CD8+ T cells were separately sorted from peripheral blood. The CDR3 holds 15 amino acids from the cysteine to the phenylalanine. Kept here is only the CDR3 DNA, which spans 45 bases and is read in frame from base 1. CDR1 and CDR2, looked up from the germline V gene, are MNHEY and SVGAGI. The germline V and J ends show losses of 1 base and 4 bases respectively, and no gene match explains 4 bases of the junction.

Sequenced here: CD4+ or CD8+ T cells sorted from blood, sampled in a trial of the OX40 agonist ivuxolimab. The sequence came from an adult with an advanced solid tumor such as melanoma, head and neck, liver or kidney cancer. The chain links TRBV6-5 with TRBJ2-1; 7 central bases correspond to TRBD1. Read as DNA, the sequence is TGTGCCAGCAGTTACTTCAGGGGGAAGTACAATGAGCAGTTCTTC. Its product reads: CASSYFRGKYNEQFF.